A single sample is the source of the 28 T cell receptor beta chains below, sequenced in a study of T cell repertoires in cytomegalovirus infection. TCRdb passed the reads through MiXCR, listing each CDR3 protein once. The sample includes fewer than 1,000,000 distinct CDR3 sequences, under 40% seen only once; the top ten take roughly 13%. The antigens these receptors bind are not known. The sample was cultured CD8+ T cells from PBMCs, taken from culture after CMV antigen stimulation. These TCRs come from a human donor in good health (CMV status not recorded). Some clones in this sample may be carry-over from other donors' samples.

The chain employs TRBV5-6 and TRBJ2-5; TRBD2 aligns across 11 bases. The CDR3 is 15 amino acids. The V and J ends lost 4 bases and 4 bases, in that order; junction bases with no gene match: 6. Germline CDR1 SGHDT, CDR2 YYEEEE. CDR3 amino acids: CASSIAGGLGETQYF. The CDR3 nucleotides are TGTGCCAGCAGCATAGCGGGGGGGCTCGGAGAGACCCAGTACTTC.

With respect to this clonotype: A much larger clone differs from this one at a single base, so this may be a read error. V gene TRBV7-2 combines with J gene TRBJ2-7; TRBD1 aligns across 8 bases. CDR1 SGHTA and CDR2 FQGNSA come from the germline V gene. The CDR3 runs 15 residues. The CDR3 sequence is CASNLDFQGANEQYF. CDR3 bases: TGTGCCAGCAACTTAGACTTTCAGGGGGCCAACGAGCAGTACTTC.

The chain uses TRBV2 and TRBJ1-1, with no clear D. The V gene's germline CDR1 is SNHLY and CDR2 FYNNEI. The V gene lost 7 bases and the J gene lost 5 bases, with 20 bases spanning the gap. The CDR3 totals 15 residues. This CDR3 reads CASNNPLEGKTEAFF. CDR3 DNA: TGTGCCAGCAACAACCCCTTGGAGGGAAAAACTGAAGCTTTCTTT.

As for this clonotype: A much larger clone differs from this one at a single base, so this may be a read error. The chain combines TRBV7-6 with TRBJ1-1; D gene uncertain. Germline V gene sequence: CDR1 SGHVS, CDR2 FNYEAQ. The CDR3 extends over 13 amino acids. CDR3 nucleotides: TGTGTCAGCAGCTTACGGGTTGGGACTGAAGCTTTCTTT. Translating it yields CVSSLRVGTEAFF.

The chain links TRBV13 to TRBJ2-1, with a weak D call TRBD1 (5 bases). The germline V and J ends were trimmed by 7 bases and 5 bases, with 18 bases remaining between them. The CDR3 sequence is 15 residues long. CDR1 PRHDT and CDR2 FYEKMQ come from the germline V gene (reference sequence). The CDR3 DNA sequence: TGTGCCAGCAACCCGAAGGGCAGGGCCGACAATGAGCAGTTCTTC. Translation: CASNPKGRADNEQFF. Filled out from reference TRBV13 and TRBJ2-1, the complete variable domain reads AAGVIQSPRHLIKEKRETATLKCYPIPRHDTVYWYQQGPGQDPQFLISFYEKMQSDKGSIPDRFSAQQFSDYHSELNMSSLELGDSALYFCASNPKGRADNEQFFGPGTRLTVL.

The chain links TRBV10-3 to TRBJ2-6; maybe TRBD1 (6 bases). Between the trimmed V and J ends, which lost 11 bases and 2 bases, there was a span of 16 bases. Germline V gene lookup returns CDR1 ENHRY and CDR2 SYGVKD. The CDR3 spans 15 residues. The CDR3 nucleotides are TGTGCCTCATTGATCTACAGGGCTGGGGCCAACGTCCTGACTTTC. It specifies CASLIYRAGANVLTF.

Ten or more counts support this clonotype. This chain links TRBV7-8 with TRBJ1-1, with a weak D call TRBD1 (5 bases). The V end lost 1 base, the J end lost 0 bases, and 12 bases lay between the germline ends. The CDR3 is 16 amino acids. Germline lookup yields CDR1 SGHVS and CDR2 FQNEAQ. This CDR3 reads CASSLVGQAMNTEAFF. CDR3 coding DNA: TGTGCCAGCAGCTTAGTAGGACAAGCGATGAACACTGAAGCTTTCTTT. Looking up the rest from reference TRBV7-8 and TRBJ1-1 gives the full variable domain: GAGVSQSPRYKVAKRGQDVALRCDPISGHVSLFWYQQALGQGPEFLTYFQNEAQLDKSGLPSDRFFAERPEGSVSTLKIQRTQQEDSAVYLCASSLVGQAMNTEAFFGQGTRLTVV.

This clonotype was detected a few times. The V call is TRBV6-6, the J call TRBJ1-1; D unclear. Trimming removed 0 bases at V and 7 bases at J, with 18 bases between. This CDR3 spans 16 amino acids. Germline-derived CDR1 and CDR2 are MNHNY and SVGAGI (reference sequence). In nucleotides, the CDR3 is TGTGCCAGCAGTTACTCTTTATCCGGCGGCAGACTTGAAGCTTTCTTT. Translating gives CASSYSLSGGRLEAFF.

This chain uses TRBV19 with TRBJ2-3, with 12 bases fitting TRBD2. The CDR3 covers 16 residues. From germline, CDR1 is LNHDA and CDR2 SQIVND (reference sequence). V shed 2 bases, J shed 2 bases, and the junction held 2 bases outside the gene matches. The CDR3: CASSIRLAGVTDTQYF. CDR3 sequence (DNA): TGTGCCAGTAGTATAAGACTAGCGGGGGTCACAGATACGCAGTATTTT. Together with reference TRBV19 and TRBJ2-3, the CDR3 gives the full variable domain: DGGITQSPKYLFRKEGQNVTLSCEQNLNHDAMYWYRQDPGQGLRLIYYSQIVNDFQKGDIAEGYSVSREKKESFPLTVTSAQKNPTAFYLCASSIRLAGVTDTQYFGPGTRLTVL.

The V gene is TRBV2, the J gene TRBJ2-7; D not resolved. The germline V gene has CDR1 SNHLY and CDR2 FYNNEI. Trimming stripped 0 bases from V and 3 bases from J, with 18 bases between. This CDR3 is built from 17 residues. CDR3 sequence (DNA): TGTGCCAGCAGTGAAGCGCTTCGACCTATCTCAAGCTACGAGCAGTACTTC. Translated: CASSEALRPISSYEQYF. The full variable domain, rest sourced from reference TRBV2 and TRBJ2-7, is EPEVTQTPSHQVTQMGQEVILRCVPISNHLYFYWYRQILGQKVEFLVSFYNNEISEKSEIFDDQFSVERPDGSNFTLKIRSTKLEDSAMYFCASSEALRPISSYEQYFGPGTRLTVT.

This sequence joins TRBV6-5 and TRBJ2-1; possible D gene TRBD2, 6 bases. The CDR3 is made up of 12 amino acids. CDR1 and CDR2 (germline): MNHEY, SVGAGI. Trimming removed 0 bases from V and 14 bases from J, with 11 bases in between. The CDR3 here is CASSYSFGEEFF. The CDR3 nucleotides are TGTGCCAGCAGTTACTCGTTCGGGGAGGAGTTCTTC.

The chain carries TRBV12-3 or TRBV12-4 and TRBJ1-1; D might be TRBD1 (6 bases). There are 13 residues in the CDR3. V was trimmed by 7 bases and J by 8 bases, leaving 17 bases between them. CDR3 region: CASTLLGGREAFF. The CDR3 DNA reads TGTGCCAGCACCTTGTTGGGGGGGCGAGAAGCTTTCTTT.

The chain recombines TRBV2 with TRBJ2-3, with D tentatively TRBD1 or TRBD2 (6 bases each). The CDR3 extends over 17 amino acids. Germline V CDR1 and CDR2: SNHLY, FYNNEI. Trimming left V 7 bases short and J 2 bases short, with 22 bases between. CDR3 in amino acids: CASTSKGGYPYTDTQYF. CDR3 DNA sequence: TGTGCCAGCACCTCTAAGGGGGGATACCCTTACACAGATACGCAGTATTTT.

Regarding this clonotype: This may be a read error: a much more frequent sequence differs by one nucleotide. The chain couples TRBV7-8 to TRBJ2-7; unclear D gene. This CDR3 contains 12 residues. The germline V gene has CDR1 SGHVS and CDR2 FQNEAQ. V was cut by 2 bases and J by 6 bases, with 8 bases left in between. CDR3 in amino acids: CASSLKASEQYF. CDR3 coding DNA: TGTGCCAGCAGCTTAAAGGCTAGCGAGCAGTACTTC.

Worth noting for this clonotype: Sequence at one end of the junction differs from germline and may be a read error. The chain has TRBV5-1 and TRBJ2-1; D may be TRBD2 (5 bases). Germline CDR1 SGHRS, CDR2 YFSETQ. The CDR3 is made up of 15 amino acids. CDR3 loop: CASSLPGISYNEQFF. CDR3 nucleotide sequence: TGTGCCAGCAGCTTACCGGGGATCTCCTACAATGAGCAGTTCTTC.

The sample holds a few counts of this clonotype. This chain links TRBV19 with TRBJ2-5; 10 bases fit TRBD2. The J segment lost 4 bases and the V segment lost 9 bases, leaving 8 bases of the junction unmatched. CDR1 and CDR2 from the germline V gene are LNHDA and SQIVND (reference sequence). The CDR3 covers 14 residues. The CDR3 DNA sequence: TGTGCCAGCGGTAGAAGCGGGGGGGCAGAGACCCAGTACTTC. Amino acid sequence: CASGRSGGAETQYF.

CDR3 nucleotides: TGTGCCAGCAGTGAATTCCGAACAGGGACCTACGAGCAGTACTTC. Translation: CASSEFRTGTYEQYF. The genes are TRBV2 and TRBJ2-7; D is perhaps TRBD1 (6 bases). V was trimmed by 2 bases and J by 2 bases, leaving 13 bases between them. Germline CDR1 SNHLY, CDR2 FYNNEI. This CDR3 is built from 15 residues.

At least ten counts were recorded for this clonotype. The V gene is TRBV7-8, the J gene TRBJ2-3, with TRBD2 matching over 11 bases. The CDR3 has 16 amino acids. In germline, CDR1 is SGHVS, CDR2 FQNEAQ. With 0 bases clipped from V and 4 bases from J, the junction kept 3 bases outside the gene matches. CDR3 protein: CASSLARSGGADTQYF. As DNA, the CDR3 is TGTGCCAGCAGCTTAGCGCGTAGCGGGGGGGCAGATACGCAGTATTTT. The variable domain in full, completed from reference TRBV7-8 and TRBJ2-3, reads GAGVSQSPRYKVAKRGQDVALRCDPISGHVSLFWYQQALGQGPEFLTYFQNEAQLDKSGLPSDRFFAERPEGSVSTLKIQRTQQEDSAVYLCASSLARSGGADTQYFGPGTRLTVL.

This clonotype occurred a few times. The chain employs TRBV6-5 and TRBJ1-6, with a tentative D call TRBD1 (6 bases). This CDR3 has 12 residues. The V end was cut by 7 bases, the J end by 7 bases, with 8 bases between. The V gene's germline CDR1 is MNHEY and CDR2 SVGAGI. CDR3 sequence: CASTQGNSPLHF. The CDR3 DNA reads TGTGCCAGCACCCAGGGGAATTCACCCCTCCACTTT.

V and J are TRBV5-1 and TRBJ2-2; a weak D match, TRBD2 (6 bases). Trimming removed 3 bases from V and 1 base from J, with 10 bases in between. Germline loops: CDR1 SGHRS, CDR2 YFSETQ. The CDR3 loop spans 15 amino acids. Here the CDR3 DNA reads TGCGCCAGCAGCTCCAAGGAGGGGAACACCGGGGAGCTGTTTTTT. It translates to CASSSKEGNTGELFF.

This clonotype appeared many times. This chain joins TRBV7-8 and TRBJ1-1; D gene unclear. The CDR3 is 12 amino acids. Germline CDR1 and CDR2: SGHVS and FQNEAQ. V was shortened by 6 bases and J by 1 base, with 6 bases between the two germline ends. The CDR3: CASRLPNTEAFF. The CDR3, as DNA: TGTGCCAGCAGGCTACCGAACACTGAAGCTTTCTTT.

This chain joins TRBV7-9 and TRBJ2-3; 9 positions agree with TRBD2. Germline loops: CDR1 SEHNR, CDR2 FQNEAQ (reference sequence). CDR3 length: 18 residues. With V trimmed by 1 base and J by 1 base, 9 bases remained unmatched. The CDR3 reads CASSLDLRASGGTDTQYF. The CDR3 DNA is TGTGCCAGCAGCTTAGATCTTCGGGCTAGCGGGGGCACAGATACGCAGTATTTT.

The V call is TRBV20-1, the J call TRBJ2-7; perhaps TRBD1 as D (5 bases). CDR1 and CDR2 (germline): DFQATT, SNEGSKA (reference sequence). CDR3 length: 11 amino acids. The CDR3 nucleotides are TGCAGAGAGACAGATTCCTACGAGCAGTACTTC. It encodes CRETDSYEQYF.

This clonotype was found many times. The rearrangement joins TRBV7-8 to TRBJ2-7, with 8 positions matching TRBD1. The germline V gene encodes CDR1 SGHVS and CDR2 FQNEAQ. The CDR3 runs to 15 residues. Trimming at V came to 4 bases and at J to 1 base, leaving 6 bases not matched to a gene. In DNA, the CDR3 is TGTGCCAGCAGCTCCGGGACAGGACCTTCCTACGAGCAGTACTTC. This encodes CASSSGTGPSYEQYF.

This sequence joins TRBV12-3 or TRBV12-4 and TRBJ1-6, with TRBD1 as a possible D gene (6 bases). The CDR3 loop spans 14 amino acids. Trimming removed 5 bases at V and 9 bases at J, with 14 bases between. CDR3 protein: CASSLTGPGSPLHF. The CDR3 bases are TGTGCCAGCAGTCTGACAGGACCTGGTTCACCCCTCCACTTT.

This clonotype was counted only a few times. The chain couples TRBV12-3 or TRBV12-4 to TRBJ1-5; D might be TRBD1 (6 bases). Trimming took off 5 bases at V and 6 bases at J, with 17 bases between the two ends. The CDR3 loop spans 15 amino acids. The CDR3 nucleotides read TGTGCCAGCAGTCCATCCACGGGGGGCCCTCAGCCCCAGCATTTT. Encoded protein: CASSPSTGGPQPQHF.

The CDR3 sequence: CASNDIRTGWEQYF. The CDR3 DNA sequence: TGTGCCAGCAACGACATTCGGACAGGGTGGGAGCAGTACTTC. The V gene is TRBV11-2, the J gene TRBJ2-7; 8 bases line up with TRBD1. The V segment lost 7 bases and the J segment 7 bases; nucleotides outside the gene matches: 12. CDR3 length equals 14 residues. Germline lookup yields CDR1 SGHAT and CDR2 FQNNGV. Drawing the rest from reference TRBV11-2 and TRBJ2-7, the complete variable domain is EAGVAQSPRYKIIEKRQSVAFWCNPISGHATLYWYQQILGQGPKLLIQFQNNGVVDDSQLPKDRFSAERLKGVDSTLKIQPAKLEDSAVYLCASNDIRTGWEQYFGPGTRLTVT.

This clonotype was counted only a few times. The chain links TRBV5-6 to TRBJ1-1; D is uncertain. From germline, CDR1 is SGHDT and CDR2 YYEEEE. The V end was cut by 3 bases, the J end by 4 bases, with 16 bases between. This CDR3 contains 15 residues. CDR3 in DNA: TGTGCCAGCAGCTGGATTCTAGACCCGAGCACTGAAGCTTTCTTT. The encoded protein is CASSWILDPSTEAFF. Full variable domain (remainder filled in from reference TRBV5-6 and TRBJ1-1): DAGVTQSPTHLIKTRGQQVTLRCSPKSGHDTVSWYQQALGQGPQFIFQYYEEEERQRGNFPDRFSGHQFPNYSSELNVNALLLGDSALYLCASSWILDPSTEAFFGQGTRLTVV.